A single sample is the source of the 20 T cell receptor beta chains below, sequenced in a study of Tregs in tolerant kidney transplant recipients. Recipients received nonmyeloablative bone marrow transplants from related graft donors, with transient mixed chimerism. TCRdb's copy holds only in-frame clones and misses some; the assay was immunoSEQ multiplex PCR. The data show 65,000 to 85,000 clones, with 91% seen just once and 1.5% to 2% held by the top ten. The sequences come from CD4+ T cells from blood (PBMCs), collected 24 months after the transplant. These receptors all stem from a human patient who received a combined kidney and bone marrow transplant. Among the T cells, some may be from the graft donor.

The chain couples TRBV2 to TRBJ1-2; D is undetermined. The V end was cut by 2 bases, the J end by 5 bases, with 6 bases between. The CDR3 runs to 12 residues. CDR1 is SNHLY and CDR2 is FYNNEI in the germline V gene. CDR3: CASSENTYGYTF. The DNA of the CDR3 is TGTGCCAGCAGTGAAAACACGTATGGCTACACCTTC.

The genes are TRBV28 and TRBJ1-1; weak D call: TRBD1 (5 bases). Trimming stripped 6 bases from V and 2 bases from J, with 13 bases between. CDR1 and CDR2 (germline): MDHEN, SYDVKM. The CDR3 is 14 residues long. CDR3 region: CASSYSGGNTEAFF. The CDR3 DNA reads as TGTGCCAGCAGCTACTCGGGGGGAAACACTGAAGCTTTCTTT.

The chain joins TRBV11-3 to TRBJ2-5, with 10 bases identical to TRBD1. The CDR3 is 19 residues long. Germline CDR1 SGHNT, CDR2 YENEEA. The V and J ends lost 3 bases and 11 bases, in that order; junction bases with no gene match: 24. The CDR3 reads CASSFVRDRGQSGHPEQYF. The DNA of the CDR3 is TGTGCCAGCAGCTTTGTCCGGGACAGGGGCCAATCCGGGCATCCGGAGCAGTACTTC. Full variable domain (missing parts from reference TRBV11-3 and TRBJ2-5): EAGVVQSPRYKIIEKKQPVAFWCNPISGHNTLYWYLQNLGQGPELLIRYENEEAVDDSQLPKDRFSAERLKGVDSTLKIQPAELGDSAVYLCASSFVRDRGQSGHPEQYFGPGTRLLVL.

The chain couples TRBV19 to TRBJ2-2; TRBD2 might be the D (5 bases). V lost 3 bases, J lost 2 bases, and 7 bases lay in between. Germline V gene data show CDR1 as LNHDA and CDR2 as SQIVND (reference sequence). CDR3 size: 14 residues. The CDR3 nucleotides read TGTGCCAGTAGTATGGACTCTAACACCGGGGAGCTGTTTTTT. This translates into CASSMDSNTGELFF. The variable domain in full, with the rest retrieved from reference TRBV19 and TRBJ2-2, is DGGITQSPKYLFRKEGQNVTLSCEQNLNHDAMYWYRQDPGQGLRLIYYSQIVNDFQKGDIAEGYSVSREKKESFPLTVTSAQKNPTAFYLCASSMDSNTGELFFGEGSRLTVL.

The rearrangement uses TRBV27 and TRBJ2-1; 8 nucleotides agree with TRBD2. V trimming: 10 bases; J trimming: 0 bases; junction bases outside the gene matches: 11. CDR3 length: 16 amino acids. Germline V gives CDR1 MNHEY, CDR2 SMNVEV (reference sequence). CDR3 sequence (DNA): TGTGCCACCATGGGACTAGGCCGATACTCCTACAATGAGCAGTTCTTC. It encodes CATMGLGRYSYNEQFF.

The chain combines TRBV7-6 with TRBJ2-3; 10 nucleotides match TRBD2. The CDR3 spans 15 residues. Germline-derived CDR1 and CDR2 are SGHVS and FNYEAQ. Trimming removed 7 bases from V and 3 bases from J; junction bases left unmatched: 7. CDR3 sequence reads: CASNIAGGGTDTQYF. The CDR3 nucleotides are TGTGCCAGCAACATAGCGGGAGGTGGTACAGATACGCAGTATTTT.

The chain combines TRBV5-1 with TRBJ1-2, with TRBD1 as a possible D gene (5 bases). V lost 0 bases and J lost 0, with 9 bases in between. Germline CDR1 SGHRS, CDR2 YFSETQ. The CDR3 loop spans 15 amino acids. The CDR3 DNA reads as TGCGCCAGCAGCTTGGTGGGGCTAGCTAACTATGGCTACACCTTC. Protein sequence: CASSLVGLANYGYTF.

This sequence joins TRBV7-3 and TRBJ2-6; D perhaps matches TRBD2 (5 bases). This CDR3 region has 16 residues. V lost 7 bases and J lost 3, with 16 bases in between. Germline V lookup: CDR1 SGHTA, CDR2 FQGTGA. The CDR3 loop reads CASTEGLSFGANVLTF. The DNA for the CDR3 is TGTGCCAGCACTGAGGGATTGTCGTTTGGGGCCAACGTCCTGACTTTC.

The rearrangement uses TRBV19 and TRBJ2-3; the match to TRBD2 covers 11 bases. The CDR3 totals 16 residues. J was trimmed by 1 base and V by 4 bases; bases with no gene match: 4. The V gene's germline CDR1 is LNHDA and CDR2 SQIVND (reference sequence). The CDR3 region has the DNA TGTGCCAGTAGTAAGATTAGCGGGGGGGGCACAGATACGCAGTATTTT. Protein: CASSKISGGGTDTQYF.

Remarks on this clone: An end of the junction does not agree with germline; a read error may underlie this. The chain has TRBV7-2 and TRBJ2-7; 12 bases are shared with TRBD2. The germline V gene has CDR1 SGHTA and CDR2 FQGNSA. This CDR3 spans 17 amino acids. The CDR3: CASSVAPTSGSYHEQYF. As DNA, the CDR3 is TGTGCCAGCAGCGTAGCCCCGACTAGCGGGAGTTACCACGAGCAGTACTTC. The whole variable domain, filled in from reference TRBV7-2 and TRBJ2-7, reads GAGVSQSPSNKVTEKGKDVELRCDPISGHTALYWYRQSLGQGLEFLIYFQGNSAPDKSGLPSDRFSAERTGGSVSTLTIQRTQQEDSAVYLCASSVAPTSGSYHEQYFGPGTRLTVT.

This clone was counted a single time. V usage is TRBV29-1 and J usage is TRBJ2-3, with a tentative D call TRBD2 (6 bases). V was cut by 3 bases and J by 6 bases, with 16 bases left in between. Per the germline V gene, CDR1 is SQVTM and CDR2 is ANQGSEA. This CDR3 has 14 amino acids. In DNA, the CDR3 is TGCAGCGTTGACTTTTCGGAGGGCGGCGATACGCAGTATTTT. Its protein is CSVDFSEGGDTQYF.

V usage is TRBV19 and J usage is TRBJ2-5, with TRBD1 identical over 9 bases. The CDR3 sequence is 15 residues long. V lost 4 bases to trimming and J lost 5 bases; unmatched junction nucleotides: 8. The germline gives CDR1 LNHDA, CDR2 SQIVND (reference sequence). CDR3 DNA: TGTGCCAGTAGTACCTCCGGGACAGGGATGGAGACCCAGTACTTC. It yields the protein CASSTSGTGMETQYF.

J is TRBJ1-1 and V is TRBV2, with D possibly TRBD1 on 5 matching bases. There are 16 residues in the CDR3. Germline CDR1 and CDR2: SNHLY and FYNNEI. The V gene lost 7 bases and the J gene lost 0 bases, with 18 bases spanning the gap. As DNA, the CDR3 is TGTGCCAGCACCCCTGGAAGGGGTGGTATGAACACTGAAGCTTTCTTT. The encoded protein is CASTPGRGGMNTEAFF. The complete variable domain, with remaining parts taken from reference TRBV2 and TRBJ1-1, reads EPEVTQTPSHQVTQMGQEVILRCVPISNHLYFYWYRQILGQKVEFLVSFYNNEISEKSEIFDDQFSVERPDGSNFTLKIRSTKLEDSAMYFCASTPGRGGMNTEAFFGQGTRLTVV.

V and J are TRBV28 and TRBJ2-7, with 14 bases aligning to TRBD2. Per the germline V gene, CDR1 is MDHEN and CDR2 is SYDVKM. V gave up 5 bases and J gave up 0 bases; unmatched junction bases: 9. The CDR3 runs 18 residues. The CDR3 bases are TGTGCCAGCAGTCCTCGGACTAGCGGGGGGCCCAGCTCCTACGAGCAGTACTTC. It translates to CASSPRTSGGPSSYEQYF.

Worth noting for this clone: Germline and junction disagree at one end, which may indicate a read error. The CDR3 region is CASSVWQGSYYEQFF. The CDR3 DNA reads as TGCGCCAGCAGCGTGTGGCAGGGTAGCTACTATGAGCAGTTCTTC. This sequence joins TRBV4-3 and TRBJ2-1; a possible D gene is TRBD1 (5 bases). CDR1 and CDR2 (germline): LGHNA, YSLEER. The length of the CDR3 is 15 residues.

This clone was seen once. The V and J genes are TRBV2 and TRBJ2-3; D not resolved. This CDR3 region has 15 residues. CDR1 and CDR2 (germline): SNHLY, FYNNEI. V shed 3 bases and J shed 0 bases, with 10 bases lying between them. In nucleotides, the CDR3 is TGTGCCAGCAGTGAGCTCTACTCGAGCACAGATACGCAGTATTTT. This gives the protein CASSELYSSTDTQYF.

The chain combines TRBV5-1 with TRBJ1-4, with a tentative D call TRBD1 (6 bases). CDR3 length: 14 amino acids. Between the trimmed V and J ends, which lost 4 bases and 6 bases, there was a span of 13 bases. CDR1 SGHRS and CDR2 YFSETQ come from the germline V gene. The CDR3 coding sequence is TGCGCCAGCAGCGCGGACAGTACAGATGAAAAACTGTTTTTT. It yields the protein CASSADSTDEKLFF.

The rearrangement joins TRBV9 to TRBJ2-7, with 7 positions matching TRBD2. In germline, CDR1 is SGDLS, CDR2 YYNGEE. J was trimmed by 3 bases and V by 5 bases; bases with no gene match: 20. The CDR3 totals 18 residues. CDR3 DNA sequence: TGTGCCAGCAGTCCAACCGGCAAGCGGGGCAGGACTTTCTACGAGCAGTACTTC. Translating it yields CASSPTGKRGRTFYEQYF.

CDR3 residues: CASSHGQGGIVEQFF. In nucleotides, the CDR3 is TGCGCCAGCAGTCACGGACAGGGGGGGATAGTTGAGCAGTTCTTC. The chain links TRBV23-1 to TRBJ2-1, with TRBD1 matching over 10 bases. TRBV23-1 is an ORF; its function is uncertain. This CDR3 is built from 15 residues. Trimming took 3 bases from V and 9 from J; bases not matched to a gene: 8.

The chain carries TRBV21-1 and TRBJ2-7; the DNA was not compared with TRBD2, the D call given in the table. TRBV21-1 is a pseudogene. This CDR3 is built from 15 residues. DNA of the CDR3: TGTGCCAGCAGCGGACTAGCGGGGGTACTATACGAGCAGTACTTC. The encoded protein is CASSGLAGVLYEQYF.